Following are 7 T cell receptor beta chains from one sample sequenced in a study of T cell responses to AZD1222 COVID-19 vaccine. Profiling relied on immunoSEQ multiplex PCR, and the TCRdb table lists in-frame clones only, not all of them. The table shows 84,000 or so clones, with more than 80% occurring only once. The sample in question was peripheral blood, obtained on day 0 of AZD1222 vaccination. These receptors came from an adult in good health.

V usage is TRBV4-1 and J usage is TRBJ2-7, with TRBD1 identical over 7 bases. Germline CDR1 reads MGHRA; CDR2 reads YSYEKL. The CDR3 totals 15 residues. V trimming: 1 base; J trimming: 2 bases; junction bases outside the gene matches: 5. Here the CDR3 reads CASSQGTGETYEQYF. CDR3 nucleotide sequence: TGCGCCAGCAGCCAAGGCACAGGGGAAACCTACGAGCAGTACTTC.

The J gene is TRBJ2-3, the V gene TRBV3-1 (or the pseudogene TRBV3-2); 7 nucleotides agree with TRBD2. J gave up 10 bases and V 1 base, and 5 bases lay outside the gene matches. Germline V gene data show CDR1 as LGHDT and CDR2 as YNNKEL (reference sequence). The CDR3 totals 13 residues. The DNA for the CDR3 is TGTGCCAGCAGCCAAGTCGGGGCGGGAGCGCAGTATTTT. Translated: CASSQVGAGAQYF.

The chain has TRBV4-1 and TRBJ2-7; TRBD1 or TRBD2 may be the D gene (6 bases each). The germline CDR1 and CDR2 sequences are MGHRA and YSYEKL. This CDR3 region has 14 residues. V shed 5 bases and J shed 6 bases, with 17 bases lying between them. The CDR3 DNA reads as TGCGCCAGCAGCTCCCGGGACTCCAGGGGCGAGCAGTACTTC. The encoded protein is CASSSRDSRGEQYF.

This clone was seen a few times. The V and J genes are TRBV5-1 and TRBJ2-4; 8 bases line up with TRBD2. J gave up 4 bases and V 5 bases, and 5 bases lay outside the gene matches. The CDR3 length is 14 residues. The germline CDR1 and CDR2 sequences are SGHRS and YFSETQ. CDR3 region: CASRSGGGKNIQYF. CDR3 nucleotide sequence: TGCGCCAGCAGGAGCGGGGGAGGAAAAAACATTCAGTACTTC.

The chain is built from TRBV6-5 and TRBJ2-2, with 8 bases lining up with TRBD1. Unmatched junction bases numbered 8, after V lost 7 bases and J lost 4 bases. This CDR3 is built from 15 residues. Germline CDR1 is MNHEY and CDR2 is SVGAGI. The CDR3 is CASNVRTGTTGELFF. The CDR3, as DNA: TGTGCCAGCAATGTAAGGACAGGGACCACCGGGGAGCTGTTTTTT.

For this clone: The junction departs from germline at one end; a sequencing error may be responsible. The genes are TRBV6-6 and TRBJ2-5; D not resolved. CDR1 and CDR2 (germline): MNHNY, SVGAGI (reference sequence). The CDR3 is 15 amino acids. CDR3 bases: TGTGCCATCAGTTTCCAGGAAATGTACCAAGAGACCCAGTACTTC. Translated, it gives CAISFQEMYQETQYF.

The chain joins TRBV2 to TRBJ1-5; TRBD1 aligns across 7 bases. The V gene's germline CDR1 is SNHLY and CDR2 FYNNEI. The CDR3 has 14 residues. Trimming removed 3 bases from V and 6 bases from J; junction bases left unmatched: 5. The DNA of the CDR3 is TGTGCCAGCAGTGACAGGGGGTTTGTTCAGCCCCAGCATTTT. Its protein is CASSDRGFVQPQHF. Based on the CDR3 plus reference TRBV2 and TRBJ1-5, the full variable domain is EPEVTQTPSHQVTQMGQEVILRCVPISNHLYFYWYRQILGQKVEFLVSFYNNEISEKSEIFDDQFSVERPDGSNFTLKIRSTKLEDSAMYFCASSDRGFVQPQHFGDGTRLSIL.